A selection of T cell receptor beta chains follows, all from one sample in a study of cytomegalovirus exposure and HLA in healthy donors. Generated by immunoSEQ multiplex PCR, the TCRdb table keeps only in-frame clones and is missing some. This repertoire shows over 150,000 clones, 60% to 80% found once; its top ten account for 3% to 4.5%. Sequencing used PBMCs. The receptors stem from a man aged 25-45 years in good health and CMV-seropositive. Both conserved end residues are trimmed from each CDR3. Fields, in order: V gene, clone size, CDR3 protein. The size field is filled for only some rows; it gives once, few, many or a size class.

V gene: TRBV21-1
clone size: NA
CDR3 protein: ASSKGPGFPYEQY

V gene: TRBV5-1
clone size: NA
CDR3 protein: ASTGIPRTDTQY

V gene: TRBV7-2
clone size: NA
CDR3 protein: TSSSLSGSSDEQF

V gene: TRBV4-2
clone size: NA
CDR3 protein: ASSHKQGDVNTEAF

V gene: TRBV11-2
clone size: NA
CDR3 protein: ASSLSTGPTEAF

V gene: TRBV29-1
clone size: few
CDR3 protein: SVEVTGNTIY

V gene: TRBV27
clone size: NA
CDR3 protein: ASSRTGQVITDTQY

V gene: TRBV5-1
clone size: NA
CDR3 protein: ASSRTGQKQETQY

V gene: TRBV7-6
clone size: once
CDR3 protein: ASSLAGSSGNTIY

V gene: TRBV28
clone size: NA
CDR3 protein: ASSSGLGQPQH

V gene: TRBV6-1
clone size: few
CDR3 protein: ASSSWRYNEQF

V gene: TRBV7-9
clone size: NA
CDR3 protein: ASSPGTGSNYGYT

V gene: TRBV5-1
clone size: few
CDR3 protein: ASSLGSQADGYT

V gene: TRBV28
clone size: few
CDR3 protein: ASSPPGGGFYEQY

V gene: TRBV30
clone size: NA
CDR3 protein: AWSVWRTRNEQY

V gene: TRBV7-7
clone size: NA
CDR3 protein: ASSFLAGANTGELF

V gene: TRBV5-6
clone size: few
CDR3 protein: ASSLTSGAPDTQY

V gene: TRBV4-1
clone size: NA
CDR3 protein: ASSQDSFGRDYGYT

V gene: TRBV4-1
clone size: NA
CDR3 protein: ASSQGSGEAF

V gene: TRBV11-2
clone size: NA
CDR3 protein: ASSLVGGGQGPYEQY

V gene: TRBV28
clone size: NA
CDR3 protein: ASTYTYNQPQH

V gene: TRBV27
clone size: NA
CDR3 protein: ASSFGQGTSEAF

V gene: TRBV7-7
clone size: NA
CDR3 protein: ASSTGTGKVDEQF

V gene: TRBV19
clone size: NA
CDR3 protein: ASTWDRGRGYT

V gene: TRBV7-6
clone size: NA
CDR3 protein: ASSLEQGTYEQY

V gene: TRBV11-2
clone size: NA
CDR3 protein: ASSLDTRETQY

V gene: TRBV4-1
clone size: NA
CDR3 protein: ASSQVGLAGGNEQY

V gene: TRBV2
clone size: NA
CDR3 protein: ASSVWDRGNQPQH

V gene: TRBV2
clone size: few
CDR3 protein: ASRLQPQH

V gene: TRBV11-2
clone size: NA
CDR3 protein: ASSFVLEAYEQY

V gene: TRBV7-8
clone size: NA
CDR3 protein: ASSPGGMNTEAF

V gene: TRBV29-1
clone size: NA
CDR3 protein: SVVGTDYGYT

V gene: TRBV25-1
clone size: NA
CDR3 protein: ASRGTGVGSSGANVLT

V gene: TRBV19
clone size: NA
CDR3 protein: ASSIGRQNIQY

V gene: TRBV7-9
clone size: NA
CDR3 protein: ASSPRDGELF